This TCR beta chain was observed in a study of blood T cells in healthy people across ages. Study-level points and caveats: Donors of long life had a larger count of naive CD4+ cells and greater diversity than aged donors.

A second PCR of 7 to 11 cycles used a sample-barcoded 5' primer and a J-beta primer mix. Every sample gave at least 3 million paired-end reads containing CDR3. TCRdb fed the 5' RACE reads into MiXCR, producing one record per CDR3 protein. This sample has over a million distinct CDR3 sequences; about 42% occur once, and the top ten carry about 3.8%. Germline-derived CDR1 and CDR2 are SNHLY and FYNNEI. The length of the CDR3 is 15 residues. A word on this clonotype: Its specificity is not known.

Ranging in age from about 6 to 100, the donors were healthy Caucasian individuals from Russia. The origin of this receptor is a young woman in good health. Sequencing was done on a sample of blood. This chain uses TRBV2 with TRBJ2-1, with no clear D. With the DNA end fitting TRBJ2-7 better, the J assignment may be wrong. CDR3 DNA sequence: TGTGCCAGCAGTGGGTGGATTTCCTCCTACAATGAGCAGTACTTC. It specifies CASSGWISSYNEQYF.